This TCR beta chain was sequenced during a study of blood T cell repertoires in COVID-19. Trimming left V 1 base short and J 6 bases short, with 12 bases between. From germline, CDR1 is MGHDK and CDR2 SYGVNS. The CDR3 covers 15 residues. Sequencing was performed with immunoSEQ multiplex PCR; in TCRdb, only in-frame clones are kept and a portion is missing. The table includes roughly 68,000 clones, over 80% detected once. The V gene is TRBV25-1, the J gene TRBJ2-2; tentatively, D is TRBD2 (5 bases). Material: peripheral blood. This TCR was recovered from a woman older than 75 with active COVID-19. Written as DNA, the CDR3 is TGTGCCAGCAGTGAATTCTCATTCGGGGCCGGGGAGCTGTTTTTT. It specifies CASSEFSFGAGELFF.